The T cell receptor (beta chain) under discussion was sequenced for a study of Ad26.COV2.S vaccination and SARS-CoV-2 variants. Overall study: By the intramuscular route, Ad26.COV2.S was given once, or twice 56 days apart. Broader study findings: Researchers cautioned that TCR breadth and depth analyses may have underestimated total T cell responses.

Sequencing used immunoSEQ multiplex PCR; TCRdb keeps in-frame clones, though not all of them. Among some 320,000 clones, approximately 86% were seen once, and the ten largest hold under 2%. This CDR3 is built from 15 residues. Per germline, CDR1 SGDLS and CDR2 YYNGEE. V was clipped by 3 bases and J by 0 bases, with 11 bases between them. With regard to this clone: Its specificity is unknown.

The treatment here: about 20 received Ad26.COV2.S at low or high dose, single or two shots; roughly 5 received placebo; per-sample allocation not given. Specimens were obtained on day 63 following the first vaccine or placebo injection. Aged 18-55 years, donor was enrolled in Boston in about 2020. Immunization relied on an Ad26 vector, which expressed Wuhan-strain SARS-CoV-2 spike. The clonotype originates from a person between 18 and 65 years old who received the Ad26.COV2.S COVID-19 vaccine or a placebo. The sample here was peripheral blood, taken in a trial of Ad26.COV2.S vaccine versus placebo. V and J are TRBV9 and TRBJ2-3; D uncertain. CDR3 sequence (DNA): TGTGCCAGCAGCGCCGACGGCCCTAGCACAGATACGCAGTATTTT. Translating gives CASSADGPSTDTQYF.